These 8 T cell receptor beta chains originate from one sample sequenced in a study of cytomegalovirus exposure and HLA in healthy donors. PCR employed 60 Vbeta and 13 Jbeta primers. Only in-frame clones appear in the TCRdb table, and some are missing; sequencing was by immunoSEQ multiplex PCR. Of about 36,000 clones in the sample, almost 70% were seen once. Sequencing was done on a sample of PBMCs. All receptors derive from a man between 25 and 39 years old in good health and CMV-seronegative.

Only one count was recorded for this clone. V usage is TRBV28 and J usage is TRBJ1-5; no reliable D call. CDR3 length: 15 amino acids. Trimming took 2 bases from V and 2 from J, leaving 10 bases between them. Germline assignment: CDR1 MDHEN and CDR2 SYDVKM. CDR3 in amino acids: CASSLQWLGNQPQHF. The CDR3 DNA follows: TGTGCCAGCAGTTTACAGTGGCTGGGCAATCAGCCCCAGCATTTT.

The gene calls are TRBV6-1 and TRBJ1-4; no clear D gene. The ends were cut back, 1 base at V and 6 bases at J, with 12 bases in the middle. This CDR3 contains 15 residues. Germline CDR1 reads MNHNS; CDR2 reads SASEGT. The chain's CDR3 is CASSEVGGMDEKLFF. In nucleotides, the CDR3 is TGTGCCAGCAGTGAAGTGGGAGGGATGGATGAAAAACTGTTTTTT.

V usage is TRBV29-1 and J usage is TRBJ1-2; D gene unclear. CDR3 size: 12 residues. Germline V gene data show CDR1 as SQVTM and CDR2 as ANQGSEA. Trimming cost V 1 base and J 6 bases, with 9 bases left between them. Here the CDR3 reads CSVEGWRDGYTF. Written as DNA, the CDR3 is TGCAGCGTTGAAGGGTGGAGGGATGGCTACACCTTC.

The sample holds a few counts of this clone. V is TRBV20-1 and J is TRBJ1-1, with D unresolved. V dropped 3 bases and J dropped 11 bases, with 13 bases sitting between them. Germline CDR1 and CDR2: DFQATT and SNEGSKA (reference sequence). The CDR3 totals 11 residues. The CDR3 nucleotides read TGCAGTGCTAGTTTCGAGACTTGGGCTTTCTTT. Translation gives CSASFETWAFF.

V gene TRBV6-5 combines with J gene TRBJ1-4; D gene unclear. There are 15 residues in the CDR3. V lost 6 bases, J lost 5 bases, and 16 bases lay in between. The V gene's germline CDR1 is MNHEY and CDR2 SVGAGI. CDR3 protein: CASRSSRRRNEKLFF. CDR3 in DNA: TGTGCCAGCAGGTCCTCGAGGCGGCGAAATGAAAAACTGTTTTTT.

V gene TRBV27 combines with J gene TRBJ2-7; weak D call: TRBD2 (6 bases). Trimming took 0 bases from V and 6 from J, leaving 12 bases between them. Per germline, CDR1 MNHEY and CDR2 SMNVEV (reference sequence). The CDR3 has 14 residues. DNA of the CDR3: TGTGCCAGCAGTTTATCCGGGGGTACTACCGAGCAGTACTTC. Protein: CASSLSGGTTEQYF.

This chain uses TRBV20-1 with TRBJ2-5; the D is unclear. Trimming left V 4 bases short and J 5 bases short, with 8 bases between. In germline, CDR1 is DFQATT, CDR2 SNEGSKA (reference sequence). The CDR3 contains 11 residues. The CDR3 spells CSAKISETQYF. The CDR3, as DNA: TGCAGTGCTAAAATTTCGGAGACCCAGTACTTC.

There are a few counts of this clone. This sequence joins TRBV6-5 and TRBJ1-2; 10 nucleotides match TRBD1. CDR1 and CDR2 (germline): MNHEY, SVGAGI. This CDR3 has 15 amino acids. After removal of 6 bases from V and 4 bases from J, the junction contained 8 bases not matched to a gene. CDR3 loop: CASRADRGTFYGYTF. The CDR3 DNA reads as TGTGCCAGCAGAGCGGACAGGGGGACCTTCTATGGCTACACCTTC.